This T cell receptor (beta chain) appears in the sequencing data of a study of blood T cell repertoires in COVID-19. Whole-study context: Both acute and convalescent COVID-19 samples were obtained from the United States, Italy and Spain. Nucleic acid was either cDNA or gDNA, and it came from T cells, B-cell-depleted T cells, or PBMCs.

Using immunoSEQ multiplex PCR, the repertoire was profiled, and TCRdb retains in-frame clones only, with some absent. The table records about 140,000 clones, roughly 89% of them present only once. In germline, CDR1 is ENHRY, CDR2 SYGVKD. CDR3 length: 15 amino acids. The V gene end was trimmed by 6 bases and the J gene end by 7 bases; junction bases not matched to a gene: 11. The sequence came from a woman aged 45 to 65 with acute or convalescent COVID-19. Sequencing was performed on peripheral blood. The chain combines TRBV10-3 with TRBJ1-3; 8 nucleotides line up with TRBD1. CDR3 sequence reads: CAIRDTKDRVNTIYF. CDR3 nucleotides: TGTGCCATCAGAGACACAAAGGACAGGGTGAACACCATATATTTT.